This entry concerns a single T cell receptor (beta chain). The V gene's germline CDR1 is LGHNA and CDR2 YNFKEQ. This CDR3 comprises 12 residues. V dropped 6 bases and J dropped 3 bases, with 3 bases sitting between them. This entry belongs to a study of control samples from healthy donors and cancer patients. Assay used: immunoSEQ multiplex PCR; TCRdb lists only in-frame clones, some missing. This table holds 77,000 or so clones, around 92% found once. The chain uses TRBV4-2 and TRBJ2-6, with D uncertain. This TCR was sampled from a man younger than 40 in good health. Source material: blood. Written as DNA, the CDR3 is TGTGCCAGCAGTGGTGGGGCCAACGTCCTGACTTTC. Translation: CASSGGANVLTF.